The 6 T cell receptor beta chains below all came from one sample that was sequenced in a study of T cell responses to AZD1222 COVID-19 vaccine. Sequencing used immunoSEQ multiplex PCR; TCRdb keeps in-frame clones, though not all of them. The table lists about 170,000 clones, around nine tenths of them singletons. The sample was peripheral blood, taken 28 days after the second AZD1222 dose. The receptors were gathered from an adult who received the AZD1222 COVID-19 vaccine.

The count of this clone is one. V is TRBV27 and J is TRBJ2-7; 7 nucleotides line up with TRBD2. The junction had 6 bases not matched to a gene; V was cut back by 8 bases and J by 2 bases. Germline CDR1 MNHEY, CDR2 SMNVEV (reference sequence). The CDR3 has 13 residues. The CDR3 is CASVRLAPYEQYF. DNA of the CDR3: TGTGCCAGCGTACGACTAGCTCCCTACGAGCAGTACTTC.

In its sample, this clone was seen once. The rearrangement joins TRBV11-2 to TRBJ2-1; D perhaps matches TRBD2 (5 bases). The CDR3 has 12 residues. CDR1 and CDR2 (germline): SGHAT, FQNNGV. The V end was cut by 2 bases, the J end by 9 bases, with 8 bases between. This CDR3 reads CASSLLRVEQFF. The DNA of the CDR3 is TGTGCCAGCAGCTTACTGAGGGTTGAGCAGTTCTTC.

V usage is TRBV7-2 and J usage is TRBJ2-2; D may be TRBD2 (6 bases). V lost 0 bases and J 0 bases, leaving 11 bases between the germline ends. The CDR3 is made up of 17 amino acids. From germline, CDR1 is SGHTA and CDR2 FQGNSA. The CDR3 nucleotides are TGTGCCAGCAGCTTAGCCCGGGGACTGACGAACACCGGGGAGCTGTTTTTT. Its protein is CASSLARGLTNTGELFF.

The J gene is TRBJ2-7, the V gene TRBV7-2; 9 bases line up with TRBD1. The J segment lost 1 base and the V segment lost 5 bases, leaving 6 bases of the junction unmatched. The V gene's germline CDR1 is SGHTA and CDR2 FQGNSA. CDR3 length: 15 amino acids. The CDR3 here is CASSKDRGYSYEQYF. CDR3 bases: TGTGCCAGCAGCAAGGACAGGGGATATTCCTACGAGCAGTACTTC.

This chain uses TRBV25-1 with TRBJ2-3; tentatively, D is TRBD1 (6 bases). CDR1 MGHDK and CDR2 SYGVNS come from the germline V gene. The CDR3 consists of 15 residues. Trimming removed 4 bases at V and 5 bases at J, with 16 bases between. Here the CDR3 reads CASSAPGQLRDTQYF. The CDR3 coding sequence is TGTGCCAGCAGTGCCCCTGGACAGTTGAGAGATACGCAGTATTTT.

This chain joins TRBV5-1 and TRBJ2-1; maybe TRBD2 (6 bases). Germline CDR1 SGHRS, CDR2 YFSETQ. This CDR3 has 15 residues. V was trimmed by 0 bases and J by 6 bases, leaving 13 bases between them. The CDR3 DNA reads as TGCGCCAGCAGCTTGGACGGGAGCCAAGTCAATGAGCAGTTCTTC. It is translated as CASSLDGSQVNEQFF.